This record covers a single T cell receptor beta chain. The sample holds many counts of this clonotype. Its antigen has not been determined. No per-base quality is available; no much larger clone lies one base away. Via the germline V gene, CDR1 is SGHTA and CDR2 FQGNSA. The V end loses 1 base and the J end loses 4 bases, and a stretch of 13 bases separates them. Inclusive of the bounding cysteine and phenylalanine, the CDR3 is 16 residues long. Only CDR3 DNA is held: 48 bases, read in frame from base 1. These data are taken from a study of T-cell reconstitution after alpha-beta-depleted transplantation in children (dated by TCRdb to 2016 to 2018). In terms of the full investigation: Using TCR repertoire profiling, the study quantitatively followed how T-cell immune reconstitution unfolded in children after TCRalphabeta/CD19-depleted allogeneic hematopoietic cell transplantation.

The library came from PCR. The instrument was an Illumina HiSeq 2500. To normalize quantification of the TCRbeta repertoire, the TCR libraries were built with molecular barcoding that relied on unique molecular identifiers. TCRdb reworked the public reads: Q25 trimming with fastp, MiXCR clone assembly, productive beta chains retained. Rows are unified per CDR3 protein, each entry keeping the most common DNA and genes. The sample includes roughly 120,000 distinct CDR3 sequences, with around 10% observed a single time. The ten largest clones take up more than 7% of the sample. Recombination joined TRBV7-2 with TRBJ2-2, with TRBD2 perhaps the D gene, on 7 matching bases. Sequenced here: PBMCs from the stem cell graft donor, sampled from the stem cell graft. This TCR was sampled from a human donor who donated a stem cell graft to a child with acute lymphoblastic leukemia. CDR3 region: CASSLVGGPGTGELFF. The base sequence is TGTGCCAGCAGCTTAGTGGGGGGGCCCGGCACCGGGGAGCTGTTTTTT. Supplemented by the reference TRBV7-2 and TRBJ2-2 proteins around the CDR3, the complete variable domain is GAGVSQSPSNKVTEKGKDVELRCDPISGHTALYWYRQSLGQGLEFLIYFQGNSAPDKSGLPSDRFSAERTGGSVSTLTIQRTQQEDSAVYLCASSLVGGPGTGELFFGEGSRLTVL.